Listed below are T cell receptor beta chains from one sample, sequenced in a study of blood T cell repertoires in COVID-19. The protocol was immunoSEQ multiplex PCR, while the TCRdb copy is restricted to in-frame clones and leaves out a portion. The profile shows around 260,000 clones, 80% to 90% of them singletons. Sequences were obtained from peripheral blood. Every receptor here comes from a man aged 55-75 years with acute or convalescent COVID-19. Each CDR3 is given with its conserved first and last residue. A D gene is named only where the DNA matches it firmly. Size is omitted from some rows. Given values are once, few, many or a class for expanded clones.

d_call,j_call,v_call,cdr3_length,clone_size,cdr3_aa,cdr3_nt
.,TRBJ2-7,TRBV27,13,.,CASSLLSSYEQYF,TGTGCCAGCAGTTTACTGAGCTCCTACGAGCAGTACTTC
.,TRBJ2-7,TRBV27,15,.,CASSLVSGVSYEQYF,TGTGCCAGCAGTTTGGTTAGCGGAGTCTCCTACGAGCAGTACTTC
.,TRBJ1-2,TRBV3-1/TRBV3-2,14,.,CASRPRGLDYGYTF,TGTGCCAGCAGACCGAGGGGGTTAGACTATGGCTACACCTTC
.,TRBJ1-3,TRBV6-1,16,.,CASSEAARLSGNTIYF,TGTGCCAGCAGTGAAGCGGCAAGACTGAGCGGGAACACCATATATTTT
.,TRBJ2-7,TRBV28,12,.,CASRRGSYEQYF,TGTGCCAGCAGGCGGGGCTCCTACGAGCAGTACTTC
.,TRBJ2-7,TRBV10-1,16,.,CASSNLRQAGEYEQYF,TGCGCCAGCAGTAACCTAAGACAGGCGGGTGAGTACGAGCAGTACTTC
.,TRBJ2-2,TRBV11-2,16,.,CASSSTATIYTGELFF,TGTGCCAGCAGCTCAACAGCCACCATTTACACCGGGGAGCTGTTTTTT
.,TRBJ2-7,TRBV3-1/TRBV3-2,17,.,CASSQDGTGRRSYEQYF,TGTGCCAGCAGCCAAGATGGTACAGGTAGAAGATCCTACGAGCAGTACTTC
TRBD1,TRBJ2-2,TRBV7-3,16,once,CASSFVGGPNTGELFF,TGTGCCAGCAGCTTTGTAGGGGGCCCGAACACCGGGGAGCTGTTTTTT
TRBD2,TRBJ2-3,TRBV6-6,16,.,CASSRSLAGGPDTQYF,TGTGCCAGCAGCCGATCACTAGCGGGAGGGCCAGATACGCAGTATTTT
.,TRBJ1-2,TRBV6-2/TRBV6-3,14,.,CASSYGTGGYGYTF,TGTGCCAGCAGTTACGGCACGGGAGGTTATGGCTACACCTTC
TRBD2,TRBJ2-7,TRBV4-3,15,.,CASSQERAGGYEQYF,TGCGCCAGCAGCCAAGAACGGGCGGGAGGATACGAGCAGTACTTC
.,TRBJ1-4,TRBV5-1,15,.,CASSLYGGAREKLFF,TGCGCCAGCAGCTTGTATGGGGGCGCAAGGGAAAAACTGTTTTTT
TRBD1,TRBJ2-5,TRBV7-3,13,.,CASSPGTAETQYF,TGTGCCAGCAGCCCCGGGACAGCTGAGACCCAGTACTTC
TRBD1,TRBJ1-3,TRBV3-1/TRBV3-2,16,.,CASSPTGGFSGNTIYF,TGTGCCAGCAGCCCTACAGGGGGCTTCTCTGGAAACACCATATATTTT
TRBD2,TRBJ2-1,TRBV3-1/TRBV3-2,15,once,CASSQDVSGYNEQFF,TGTGCCAGCAGCCAAGACGTTAGCGGGTACAATGAGCAGTTCTTC
.,TRBJ1-2,TRBV6-2/TRBV6-3,16,.,CASSYSQGGLSGGYTF,TGTGCCAGCAGTTACTCGCAGGGAGGCTTATCAGGAGGCTACACCTTC
.,TRBJ1-5,TRBV2,15,.,CASSEWGPGDQPQHF,TGTGCCAGCAGTGAGTGGGGACCGGGAGATCAGCCCCAGCATTTT
TRBD1,TRBJ2-2,TRBV5-1,20,.,CASSRKPPGQGTVNTGELFF,TGCGCCAGCAGCAGAAAACCCCCGGGACAGGGTACGGTGAACACCGGGGAGCTGTTTTTT
.,TRBJ2-3,TRBV7-6,11,.,CASSVSDTQYF,TGTGCCAGCAGCGTCAGTGATACGCAGTATTTT
TRBD1,TRBJ2-1,TRBV7-3,22,.,CASSSSPHRGRYDLDSYNEQFF,TGTGCCAGCAGCTCGTCCCCTCACAGGGGGCGGTACGACCTAGACTCCTACAATGAGCAGTTCTTC
TRBD1,TRBJ2-3,TRBV7-2,16,.,CASSSLYGTGRDTQYF,TGTGCCAGCAGCTCCCTATACGGGACAGGAAGAGATACGCAGTATTTT
.,TRBJ2-5,TRBV2,11,once,CASSAGETQYF,TGTGCCAGCTCGGCGGGAGAGACCCAGTACTTC
TRBD1,TRBJ2-7,TRBV9,15,.,CASSPRGQIIYEQYF,TGTGCCAGCAGTCCCAGGGGGCAAATAATTTACGAGCAGTACTTC
.,TRBJ2-2,TRBV6-8,16,.,CASSDPQETNTGELFF,TGTGCCAGCAGTGACCCACAGGAAACGAACACCGGGGAGCTGTTTTTT
TRBD2,TRBJ2-1,TRBV19,17,.,CASSLRTSGSFYNEQFF,TGTGCCAGTAGTCTCAGGACTAGCGGGAGTTTCTACAATGAGCAGTTCTTC
.,TRBJ2-1,TRBV5-4,13,.,CASSFGGNNEQFF,TGTGCCAGCAGCTTCGGAGGGAACAATGAGCAGTTCTTC